This TCR beta chain was obtained from a study of T-cell memory formation after mild COVID-19. Whole-study findings and limits: Clones contracting across day 15 to 85 had a balanced CD4/CD8 profile; later expanding clones leaned CD4+.

Comment on this clonotype: The antigen is unknown.

Constant-segment primers and 5'RACE yielded cDNA libraries for TCR alpha and TCR beta, each carrying sample barcodes and UMIs. From the 5' RACE reads, TCRdb called clonotypes with MiXCR, one entry per CDR3 protein. The data hold just under 350,000 distinct CDR3 sequences, with 13% observed a single time. CDR1 is MDHEN and CDR2 is SYDVKM in the germline V gene. The CDR3 length is 14 residues. With V trimmed by 3 bases and J by 10 bases, 6 bases remained unmatched. This chain links TRBV28 with TRBJ1-6, with 7 nucleotides matching TRBD1. The TCR originated in a man younger than 35 who had mild COVID-19 (a few samples of this study predate the infection). Cell type and time point are not known. The sequencing sample was made of PBMCs or a T cell subset sorted from them (not recorded which). CDR3 DNA: TGTGCCAGCAGTTTGGGGGAGGGGGCATCACCCCTCCACTTT. Translating it yields CASSLGEGASPLHF.